The 18 T cell receptor beta chains below all came from one sample that was sequenced in a study of CD8 T cells in Susac syndrome. Reverse transcription used roughly 0.45 to 1 ug RNA and random hexamers. Via MiXCR, TCRdb re-called the immunoSEQ multiplex PCR reads, giving one row per CDR3 protein. The repertoire holds about 180,000 distinct CDR3 sequences, with 90% to 96% as singletons. What was sequenced was CD4+ T cells from PBMCs. These receptors were taken from a human donor with multiple sclerosis.

This sequence joins TRBV20-1 and TRBJ1-2; no definite D call. V lost 5 bases, J lost 4 bases, and 20 bases lay in between. The CDR3 contains 15 residues. Germline CDR1 reads DFQATT; CDR2 reads SNEGSKA (reference sequence). This CDR3 is CSAPRAATPLYGYTF. The CDR3 DNA sequence: TGCAGTGCTCCCCGGGCAGCCACCCCCCTCTATGGCTACACCTTC.

The CDR3 sequence: CASRSTGYEQYF. Written as DNA, the CDR3 is TGTGCCAGCAGATCTACAGGTTACGAGCAGTACTTC. V gene TRBV28 combines with J gene TRBJ2-7; tentatively, D is TRBD1 (5 bases). Germline V lookup: CDR1 MDHEN, CDR2 SYDVKM. The length of the CDR3 is 12 residues. Trimming shortened V by 6 bases and J by 4 bases, and 10 bases separated the two germline ends. The full variable domain, its missing parts supplied by reference TRBV28 and TRBJ2-7, is DVKVTQSSRYLVKRTGEKVFLECVQDMDHENMFWYRQDPGLGLRLIYFSYDVKMKEKGDIPEGYSVSREKKERFSLILESASTNQTSMYLCASRSTGYEQYFGPGTRLTVT.

The chain combines TRBV29-1 with TRBJ1-1; D is uncertain. The CDR3 is made up of 13 amino acids. V was pared by 6 bases and J by 1 base, with 12 bases between. In germline, CDR1 is SQVTM, CDR2 ANQGSEA. The CDR3 sequence is CSVQPDANTEAFF. The CDR3 nucleotides are TGCAGCGTCCAACCCGACGCGAACACTGAAGCTTTCTTT. Supplemented by reference TRBV29-1 and TRBJ1-1, the full variable domain reads SAVISQKPSRDICQRGTSLTIQCQVDSQVTMMFWYRQQPGQSLTLIATANQGSEATYESGFVIDKFPISRPNLTFSTLTVSNMSPEDSSIYLCSVQPDANTEAFFGQGTRLTVV.

This chain joins TRBV4-3 and TRBJ2-1; TRBD1 or TRBD2 may be the D gene (5 bases each). V gave up 1 base and J gave up 5 bases, with 15 bases separating them. CDR3 length: 16 residues. Germline lookup yields CDR1 LGHNA and CDR2 YSLEER. The CDR3 nucleotides read TGCGCCAGCAGCCAAGGGGGACGGACAAGGGACAATGAGCAGTTCTTC. As protein: CASSQGGRTRDNEQFF.

This clonotype was counted a single time. The chain links TRBV29-1 to TRBJ2-5; no clear D. The CDR3 extends over 11 amino acids. Germline V gene sequence: CDR1 SQVTM, CDR2 ANQGSEA. Between the trimmed V and J ends, which lost 5 bases and 5 bases, there was a span of 9 bases. The CDR3 is CSVLRLETQYF. CDR3 nucleotides: TGCAGCGTTTTACGTTTGGAGACCCAGTACTTC.

This rearrangement joins TRBV30 to TRBJ2-3, with D perhaps matching TRBD1 (5 bases). This CDR3 has 14 residues. Looked up from germline, CDR1 is GTSNPN and CDR2 is SVGIG (reference sequence). The ends were cut back, 2 bases at V and 5 bases at J, with 14 bases in the middle. In DNA, the CDR3 is TGTGCCTGGAGTCGCAGGGAAGAGAGAGATACGCAGTATTTT. Encoded protein: CAWSRREERDTQYF.

The J gene is TRBJ2-7, the V gene TRBV3-1; no definite D call. The germline V gene encodes CDR1 LGHDT and CDR2 YNNKEL (reference sequence). The length of the CDR3 is 14 residues. With 0 bases removed from V and 3 bases from J, the gap between germline ends came to 9 bases. The CDR3 loop is CASSQDWSSYEQYF. CDR3 bases: TGTGCCAGCAGCCAAGATTGGAGCAGCTACGAGCAGTACTTC.

The genes are TRBV18 and TRBJ2-4; D might be TRBD2 (6 bases). The CDR3 contains 13 residues. Germline CDR1 KGHSH, CDR2 LQKENI. V was clipped by 0 bases and J by 8 bases, with 8 bases between them. The CDR3 sequence is CASSPPGEDIQYF. In nucleotides, the CDR3 is TGTGCCAGCTCACCACCCGGGGAGGACATTCAGTACTTC.

The gene calls are TRBV13 and TRBJ2-3; 10 bases match TRBD2. The CDR3 spans 22 residues. Germline V gives CDR1 PRHDT, CDR2 FYEKMQ (reference sequence). V lost 5 bases to trimming and J lost 2 bases; unmatched junction nucleotides: 25. This CDR3 is CASSAPGLASFGHKGHTDTQYF. The CDR3 nucleotides read TGTGCCAGCAGCGCCCCGGGACTAGCGTCATTCGGTCACAAAGGACACACAGATACGCAGTATTTT.

The chain uses TRBV20-1 and TRBJ2-3; TRBD2 aligns across 9 bases. The junction had 9 bases not matched to a gene; V was cut back by 6 bases and J by 2 bases. Germline CDR1 DFQATT, CDR2 SNEGSKA (reference sequence). This CDR3 region has 15 residues. The CDR3 DNA sequence: TGCAGTGCCCCAAACCAGCGGGGGGACACAGATACGCAGTATTTT. It yields the protein CSAPNQRGDTDTQYF.

This rearrangement joins TRBV20-1 to TRBJ2-5; TRBD2 might be the D (6 bases). The CDR3 extends over 14 amino acids. Germline values: CDR1 DFQATT, CDR2 SNEGSKA (reference sequence). V was trimmed by 0 bases and J by 9 bases, leaving 17 bases between them. The chain's CDR3 is CSARDVDLAGSQYF. The CDR3 DNA reads TGCAGTGCTAGAGATGTTGACCTGGCGGGGTCCCAGTACTTC.

The chain couples TRBV7-2 to TRBJ2-1; TRBD1 agrees at 8 bases. This CDR3 region has 15 residues. Germline V gene lookup returns CDR1 SGHTA and CDR2 FQGNSA. V shed 5 bases and J 7 bases; nucleotides not matched to a gene: 10. In DNA form, the CDR3 reads TGTGCCAGCAGCCCAGGACAGGGAGGTAGAAATGAGCAGTTCTTC. It yields the protein CASSPGQGGRNEQFF.

This chain connects TRBV7-9 to TRBJ2-2; D is possibly TRBD2 (6 bases). Germline CDR1 SEHNR, CDR2 FQNEAQ (reference sequence). Trimming took off 6 bases at V and 5 bases at J, with 13 bases between the two ends. The CDR3 consists of 14 residues. CDR3 DNA sequence: TGTGCCAGCAGTTACGCCGGGACTACCGGGGAGCTGTTTTTT. As protein: CASSYAGTTGELFF.

The rearrangement joins TRBV27 to TRBJ2-2; perhaps TRBD1 as D (5 bases). The CDR3 is 16 amino acids. V was cut by 7 bases and J by 6 bases, with 21 bases left in between. The germline V gene has CDR1 MNHEY and CDR2 SMNVEV (reference sequence). This CDR3 is CASTSGQNWPPGELFF. The CDR3 bases are TGTGCCAGCACCTCAGGGCAGAATTGGCCCCCCGGGGAGCTGTTTTTT.

The V and J genes are TRBV12-5 and TRBJ2-3; the D is unclear. Germline lookup yields CDR1 LGHNT and CDR2 FRNRAP. This CDR3 has 12 residues. V dropped 6 bases and J dropped 0 bases, with 4 bases sitting between them. The chain's CDR3 is CASGASTDTQYF. The DNA of the CDR3 is TGTGCTAGTGGGGCTAGCACAGATACGCAGTATTTT.

The CDR3 is CASSGAGGEFYEQYF. The CDR3 DNA is TGTGCCAGCAGTGGAGCAGGGGGAGAATTCTACGAGCAGTACTTC. The chain links TRBV6-1 to TRBJ2-7, with 7 bases lining up with TRBD1. With 4 bases clipped from V and 3 bases from J, the junction kept 9 bases outside the gene matches. Germline lookup yields CDR1 MNHNS and CDR2 SASEGT. This CDR3 is 15 amino acids long.

The V and J genes are TRBV27 and TRBJ2-1; D perhaps matches TRBD2 (7 bases). Germline CDR1 reads MNHEY; CDR2 reads SMNVEV (reference sequence). CDR3 length: 16 residues. V was clipped by 6 bases and J by 2 bases, with 17 bases between them. CDR3 loop: CASRGGPTPPYNEQFF. The CDR3 region has the DNA TGTGCCAGCAGGGGGGGGCCTACTCCCCCCTACAATGAGCAGTTCTTC.

This clonotype came up once. The chain has TRBV19 and TRBJ1-6; D unclear. There are 13 residues in the CDR3. Deletions cut 1 base from V and 6 bases from J, with 4 bases between. Germline lookup yields CDR1 LNHDA and CDR2 SQIVND (reference sequence). CDR3 nucleotide sequence: TGTGCCAGTAGTATAGTGGCTAATTCACCCCTCCACTTT. Protein product: CASSIVANSPLHF.